Each of the 23 T cell receptor beta chains below was sequenced from the same sample in a study of T-cell reconstitution after alpha-beta-depleted transplantation in children. Unique molecular identifiers were used to barcode this TCRbeta library. MiXCR, run by TCRdb on the PCR reads, gives a single entry per CDR3 protein. The sample consists of fewer than 550,000 distinct CDR3 sequences, 16% of them appearing once. This sample comprised PBMCs, mostly from graft donor cells, obtained 360 days after TCRalphabeta/CD19-depleted stem cell transplant. The origin of the receptors is a boy in the first two years of life who had a stem cell transplant for Wiskott-Aldrich syndrome, so the T cells may come from the graft donor.

This clonotype was observed a few times. V is TRBV28 and J is TRBJ1-2, with D uncertain. With 2 bases removed from V and 3 bases from J, the gap between germline ends came to 10 bases. There are 14 residues in the CDR3. The germline gives CDR1 MDHEN, CDR2 SYDVKM. For the CDR3, the DNA is TGTGCCAGCAGTTTACCGACGTGGGACTATGGCTACACCTTC. Translating it yields CASSLPTWDYGYTF.

This clonotype was detected ten times or more. The chain uses TRBV24-1 and TRBJ2-2; 8 bases align to TRBD1. CDR1 and CDR2 from the germline V gene are KGHDR and SFDVKD. CDR3 length equals 20 residues. The J segment lost 1 base and the V segment lost 0 bases, leaving 12 bases of the junction unmatched. The CDR3 DNA reads TGTGCCACCAGTGATTTGCCGTTTATGGTCGGGACAGGGAACACCGGGGAGCTGTTTTTT. Protein product: CATSDLPFMVGTGNTGELFF.

This clonotype has only one observation. This chain joins TRBV6-5 and TRBJ1-2; D is ambiguous. Per the germline V gene, CDR1 is MNHEY and CDR2 is SVGAGI. The ends were cut back, 7 bases at V and 5 bases at J, with 8 bases in the middle. CDR3 length equals 11 residues. The chain's CDR3 is CASTGGYGYTF. CDR3 sequence (DNA): TGTGCCAGCACAGGAGGGTATGGCTACACCTTC.

There are a few counts of this clonotype. The chain is built from TRBV24-1 and TRBJ2-3; D unclear. This CDR3 comprises 16 residues. Germline V gives CDR1 KGHDR, CDR2 SFDVKD. V dropped 3 bases and J dropped 0 bases, with 12 bases sitting between them. The CDR3 bases are TGTGCCACCAGTGATGTCAGGTTCCCAAGCACAGATACGCAGTATTTT. Encoded protein: CATSDVRFPSTDTQYF.

This chain links TRBV7-9 with TRBJ2-5; no reliable D call. The CDR3 extends over 14 amino acids. Germline V CDR1 and CDR2: SEHNR, FQNEAQ (reference sequence). V lost 2 bases and J lost 2, with 9 bases in between. CDR3: CASSLRNTQETQYF. CDR3 DNA sequence: TGTGCCAGCAGCTTACGTAATACGCAAGAGACCCAGTACTTC. The complete variable domain, with remaining parts taken from reference TRBV7-9 and TRBJ2-5, reads DTGVSQNPRHKITKRGQNVTFRCDPISEHNRLYWYRQTLGQGPEFLTYFQNEAQLEKSRLLSDRFSAERPKGSFSTLEIQRTEQGDSAMYLCASSLRNTQETQYFGPGTRLLVL.

V and J are TRBV29-1 and TRBJ2-1; a weak D match, TRBD1 (6 bases). V gave up 6 bases and J gave up 4 bases, with 13 bases separating them. Germline CDR1 SQVTM, CDR2 ANQGSEA. The CDR3 length is 13 residues. CDR3 sequence (DNA): TGCAGCGTCGGCCGGGACACTTACAATGAGCAGTTCTTC. Its translation: CSVGRDTYNEQFF.

This clonotype has only a few counts. This chain uses TRBV12-3 or TRBV12-4 with TRBJ1-3; possibly TRBD1 for D (5 bases). There are 15 residues in the CDR3. V gave up 2 bases and J gave up 2 bases, with 10 bases separating them. The CDR3 here is CASSLTQVPGNTIYF. The CDR3 DNA follows: TGTGCCAGCAGTTTAACACAGGTTCCTGGAAACACCATATATTTT.

This clonotype was detected only a few times. The chain has TRBV12-3 or TRBV12-4 and TRBJ2-1; no clear D. The CDR3 sequence is 13 residues long. V was clipped by 3 bases and J by 9 bases, with 12 bases between them. The CDR3 DNA reads TGTGCCAGCAGTTTGTGGCTGACTGGTGAGCAGTTCTTC. Protein product: CASSLWLTGEQFF.

The chain combines TRBV21-1 with TRBJ2-6; the table's D call TRBD2 went unverified against the DNA. TRBV21-1 counts as a pseudogene. The CDR3 totals 17 residues. Here the CDR3 DNA reads TGTGCCAGCAGGGGACCCTCCTCCTTCTCTGGGGCCAACGTCCTGACTTTC. Protein sequence: CASRGPSSFSGANVLTF.

The rearrangement joins TRBV7-2 to TRBJ2-2; possible D gene TRBD2, 5 bases. Trimming pared 5 bases from V and 4 bases from J, leaving 17 bases between. CDR3 length: 16 residues. Germline CDR1 reads SGHTA; CDR2 reads FQGNSA. DNA of the CDR3: TGTGCCAGCAGCGGCGCTCCGGGAACTATCACCGGGGAGCTGTTTTTT. It translates to CASSGAPGTITGELFF.

The V and J genes are TRBV4-1 and TRBJ1-5; TRBD1 aligns across 7 bases. This CDR3 region has 15 residues. Losses at the gene ends were 4 bases for V and 3 bases for J; bases not matched to a gene: 6. In germline, CDR1 is MGHRA, CDR2 YSYEKL. The CDR3 DNA follows: TGCGCCAGCAGCCTCAGACAGGGAGTCAATCAGCCCCAGCATTTT. Its translation: CASSLRQGVNQPQHF.

The rearrangement uses TRBV9 and TRBJ2-7; D unresolved. Trimming stripped 3 bases from V and 0 bases from J, with 7 bases between. The CDR3 contains 13 residues. Germline V lookup: CDR1 SGDLS, CDR2 YYNGEE. The chain's CDR3 is CASSALDSYEQYF. In nucleotides, the CDR3 is TGTGCCAGCAGCGCCCTTGACTCCTACGAGCAGTACTTC.

The table lists this clonotype with many counts. This rearrangement joins TRBV6-5 to TRBJ2-3; 7 bases are shared with TRBD2. Trimming cost V 5 bases and J 11 bases; bases outside gene matches: 4. Germline CDR1 MNHEY, CDR2 SVGAGI. This CDR3 is built from 11 residues. Here the CDR3 reads CASSERGEQYF. DNA for the CDR3: TGTGCCAGCAGTGAGCGGGGCGAGCAGTATTTT.

This clonotype was counted a few times. V is TRBV11-2 and J is TRBJ2-1, with TRBD1 matching 7 bases. Germline lookup yields CDR1 SGHAT and CDR2 FQNNGV. V was pared by 5 bases and J by 9 bases, with 16 bases of the junction left unmatched. This CDR3 is built from 16 residues. The CDR3 DNA follows: TGTGCCAGCAGCCACCGGACAGGCCTGGCGCATGGTGAGCAGTTCTTC. This gives the protein CASSHRTGLAHGEQFF.

This CDR3 reads CASLSRLPSHEQFF. The CDR3 coding sequence is TGCGCCAGCCTATCCAGACTACCCTCACATGAGCAGTTCTTC. The chain couples TRBV10-2 to TRBJ2-1; weak D call: TRBD2 (5 bases). Looked up from germline, CDR1 is WSHSY and CDR2 is SAAADI. V was cut by 8 bases and J by 8 bases, with 19 bases left in between. The CDR3 runs to 14 residues.

The chain has TRBV4-1 and TRBJ2-2; a possible D gene is TRBD1 (5 bases). With 1 base removed from V and 6 bases from J, the gap between germline ends came to 12 bases. This CDR3 is 15 amino acids long. The V gene's germline CDR1 is MGHRA and CDR2 YSYEKL. CDR3: CASSQARGAAGELFF. The CDR3 DNA reads TGCGCCAGCAGCCAAGCACGTGGGGCGGCCGGGGAGCTGTTTTTT.

The V and J genes are TRBV20-1 and TRBJ2-1, with TRBD2 as a possible D gene (6 bases). CDR1 is DFQATT, CDR2 SNEGSKA, per germline (reference sequence). This CDR3 is 17 amino acids long. Deletions cut 0 bases from V and 9 bases from J, with 24 bases between. This chain's CDR3 is CSARDVSAGTLITEQFF. In DNA, the CDR3 is TGCAGTGCTAGAGATGTGAGCGCGGGGACTTTAATCACTGAGCAGTTCTTC.

This clonotype appeared a few times. This sequence joins TRBV7-9 and TRBJ1-6; no clear D. Per germline, CDR1 SEHNR and CDR2 FQNEAQ (reference sequence). The CDR3 extends over 15 amino acids. Trimming shortened V by 5 bases and J by 9 bases, and 17 bases separated the two germline ends. CDR3 coding DNA: TGTGCCAGCAGCCCGACCGGGAAAAGGAGTTCACCCCTCCACTTT. Amino acids: CASSPTGKRSSPLHF.

The table lists this clonotype with many counts. The rearrangement joins TRBV4-1 to TRBJ2-5; D gene unclear. V lost 1 base and J 2 bases, leaving 8 bases between the germline ends. Germline V gene sequence: CDR1 MGHRA, CDR2 YSYEKL. This CDR3 is built from 14 residues. CDR3 sequence (DNA): TGCGCCAGCAGCCAAGGGGGTTCTCAAGAGACCCAGTACTTC. Its translation is CASSQGGSQETQYF.

This clonotype was picked up a small number of times. This chain links TRBV12-3 or TRBV12-4 with TRBJ2-7; 7 nucleotides match TRBD1. Unmatched junction bases numbered 10, after V lost 3 bases and J lost 5 bases. The CDR3 is 15 residues long. The CDR3 protein is CASSFAGQVLHEQYF. In DNA, the CDR3 is TGTGCCAGCAGTTTCGCAGGACAGGTCCTCCACGAGCAGTACTTC.

This clonotype has more than one count but fewer than ten. The V call is TRBV3-1, the J call TRBJ2-1; D may be TRBD1 (6 bases). Per the germline V gene, CDR1 is LGHDT and CDR2 is YNNKEL (reference sequence). V was cut by 3 bases and J by 3 bases, with 18 bases left in between. This CDR3 region has 17 residues. CDR3 DNA: TGTGCCAGCAGCCAGGGGGCATGGGTTTCGCGCTACAATGAGCAGTTCTTC. Translated, it gives CASSQGAWVSRYNEQFF.

This clonotype showed up just a few times. The rearrangement uses TRBV4-3 and TRBJ2-1; no clear D gene. This CDR3 has 16 amino acids. Trimming removed 0 bases at V and 5 bases at J, with 14 bases between. In germline, CDR1 is LGHNA, CDR2 YSLEER. The CDR3, as DNA: TGCGCCAGCAGCCAAGATTTACTACCATGGGACAATGAGCAGTTCTTC. Protein: CASSQDLLPWDNEQFF.

The V gene is TRBV20-1, the J gene TRBJ1-1; D is unclear. The V end lost 1 base, the J end lost 1 base, and 19 bases lay between the germline ends. Germline V gene lookup returns CDR1 DFQATT and CDR2 SNEGSKA (reference sequence). CDR3 length equals 17 residues. In nucleotides, the CDR3 is TGCAGTGCTAGAGTTGATCGTCCGGATGGAAAGAACACTGAAGCTTTCTTT. Residues: CSARVDRPDGKNTEAFF.